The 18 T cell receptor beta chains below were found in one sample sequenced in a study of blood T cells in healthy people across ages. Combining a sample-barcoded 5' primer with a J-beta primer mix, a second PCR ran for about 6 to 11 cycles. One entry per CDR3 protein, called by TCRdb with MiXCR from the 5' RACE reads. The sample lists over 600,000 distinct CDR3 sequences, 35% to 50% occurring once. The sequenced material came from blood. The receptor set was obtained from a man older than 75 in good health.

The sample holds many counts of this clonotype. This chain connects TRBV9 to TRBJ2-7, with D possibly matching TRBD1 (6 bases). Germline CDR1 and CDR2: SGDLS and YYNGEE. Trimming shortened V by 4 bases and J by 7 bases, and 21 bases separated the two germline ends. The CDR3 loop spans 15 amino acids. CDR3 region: CASSPGITGHNEQYF. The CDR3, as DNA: TGTGCCAGCAGCCCGGGGATAACAGGGCACAATGAGCAGTACTTC.

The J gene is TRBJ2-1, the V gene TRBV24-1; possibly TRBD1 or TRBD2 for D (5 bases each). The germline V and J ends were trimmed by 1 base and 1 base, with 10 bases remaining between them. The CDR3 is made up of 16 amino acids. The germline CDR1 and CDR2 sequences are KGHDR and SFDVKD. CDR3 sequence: CATSDFGGSSYNEQFF. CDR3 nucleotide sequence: TGTGCCACCAGTGATTTTGGGGGAAGTTCCTACAATGAGCAGTTCTTC.

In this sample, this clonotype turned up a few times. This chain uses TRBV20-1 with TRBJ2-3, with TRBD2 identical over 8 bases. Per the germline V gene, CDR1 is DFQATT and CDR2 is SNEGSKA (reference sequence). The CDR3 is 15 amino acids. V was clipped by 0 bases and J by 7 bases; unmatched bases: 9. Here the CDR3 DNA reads TGCAGTGCTAGAGATCCAGCGGGGGCCTTGTATACGCAGTATTTT. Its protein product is CSARDPAGALYTQYF.

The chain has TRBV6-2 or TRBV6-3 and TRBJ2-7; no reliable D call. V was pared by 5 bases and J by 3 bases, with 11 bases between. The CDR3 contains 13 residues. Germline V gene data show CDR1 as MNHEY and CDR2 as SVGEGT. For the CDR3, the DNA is TGTGCCAGCAGTAGCCTCCACCTCTACGAGCAGTACTTC. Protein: CASSSLHLYEQYF.

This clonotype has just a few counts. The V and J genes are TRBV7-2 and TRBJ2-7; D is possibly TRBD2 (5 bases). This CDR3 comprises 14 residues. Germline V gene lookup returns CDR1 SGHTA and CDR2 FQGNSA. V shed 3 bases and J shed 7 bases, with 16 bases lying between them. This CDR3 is CASSLDFRGGEQYF. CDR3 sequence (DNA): TGTGCCAGCAGCTTGGATTTCCGGGGTGGAGAGCAGTACTTC.

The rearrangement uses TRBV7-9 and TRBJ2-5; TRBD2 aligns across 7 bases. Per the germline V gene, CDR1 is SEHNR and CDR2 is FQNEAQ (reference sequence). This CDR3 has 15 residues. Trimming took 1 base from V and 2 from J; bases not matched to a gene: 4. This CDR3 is CASSLVSSGQETQYF. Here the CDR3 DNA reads TGTGCCAGCAGCTTAGTTTCTAGCGGACAAGAGACCCAGTACTTC.

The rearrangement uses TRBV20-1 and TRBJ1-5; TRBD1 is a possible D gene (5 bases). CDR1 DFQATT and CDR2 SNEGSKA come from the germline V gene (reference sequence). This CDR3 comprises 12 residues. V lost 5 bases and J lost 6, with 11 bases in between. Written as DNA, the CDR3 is TGCAGTGCTCAGCAGGGAGCTCAGCCCCAGCATTTT. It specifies CSAQQGAQPQHF.

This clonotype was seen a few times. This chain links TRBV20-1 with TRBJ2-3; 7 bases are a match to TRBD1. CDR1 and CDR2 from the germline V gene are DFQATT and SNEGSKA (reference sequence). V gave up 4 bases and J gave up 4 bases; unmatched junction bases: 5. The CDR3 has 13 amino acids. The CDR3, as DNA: TGCAGTGCTATAGACAGGGACCCAGATACGCAGTATTTT. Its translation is CSAIDRDPDTQYF.

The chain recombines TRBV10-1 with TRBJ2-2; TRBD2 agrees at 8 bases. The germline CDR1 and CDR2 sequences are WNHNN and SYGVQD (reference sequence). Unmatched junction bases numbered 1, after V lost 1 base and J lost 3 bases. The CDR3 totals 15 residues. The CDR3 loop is CASSELRGDTGELFF. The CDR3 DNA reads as TGCGCCAGCAGTGAGTTGCGGGGGGACACCGGGGAGCTGTTTTTT.

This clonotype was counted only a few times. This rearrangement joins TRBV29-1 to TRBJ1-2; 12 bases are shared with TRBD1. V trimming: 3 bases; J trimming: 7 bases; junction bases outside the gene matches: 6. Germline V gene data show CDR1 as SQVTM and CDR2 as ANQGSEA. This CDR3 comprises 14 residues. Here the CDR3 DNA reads TGCAGCGTTGACCCGGGACAGGGGGCGTCTGGCTACACCTTC. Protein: CSVDPGQGASGYTF. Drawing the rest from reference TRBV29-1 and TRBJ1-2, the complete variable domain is SAVISQKPSRDICQRGTSLTIQCQVDSQVTMMFWYRQQPGQSLTLIATANQGSEATYESGFVIDKFPISRPNLTFSTLTVSNMSPEDSSIYLCSVDPGQGASGYTFGSGTRLTVV.

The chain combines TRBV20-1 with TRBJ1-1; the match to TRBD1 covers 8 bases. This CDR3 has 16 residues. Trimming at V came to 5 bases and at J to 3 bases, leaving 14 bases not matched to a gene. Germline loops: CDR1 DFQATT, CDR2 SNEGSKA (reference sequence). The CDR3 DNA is TGCAGTGCTTCCAACTACTCTCCGGACAGGGACACTGAAGCTTTCTTT. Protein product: CSASNYSPDRDTEAFF.

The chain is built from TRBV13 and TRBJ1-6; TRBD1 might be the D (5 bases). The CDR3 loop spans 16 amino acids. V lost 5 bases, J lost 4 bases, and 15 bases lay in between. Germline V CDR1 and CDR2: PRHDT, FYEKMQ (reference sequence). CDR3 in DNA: TGTGCCAGCAGCGAAACGACAGCAAGATATAATTCACCCCTCCACTTT. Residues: CASSETTARYNSPLHF.

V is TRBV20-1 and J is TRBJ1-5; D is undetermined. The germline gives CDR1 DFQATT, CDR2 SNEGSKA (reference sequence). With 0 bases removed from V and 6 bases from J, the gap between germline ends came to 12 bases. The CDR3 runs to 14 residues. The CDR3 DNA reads TGCAGTGCTAGAGAAGACAAGGCAATTCAGCCCCAGCATTTT. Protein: CSAREDKAIQPQHF.

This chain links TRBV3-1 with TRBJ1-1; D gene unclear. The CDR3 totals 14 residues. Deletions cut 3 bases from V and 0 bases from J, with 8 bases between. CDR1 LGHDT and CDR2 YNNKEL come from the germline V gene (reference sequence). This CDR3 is CASSHTGMNTEAFF. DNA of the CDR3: TGTGCCAGCAGCCACACGGGGATGAACACTGAAGCTTTCTTT.

Written as DNA, the CDR3 is TGCGCCAGCAGCCCACTTGGAGGGTCGGGTACTGAAGCTTTCTTT. It encodes CASSPLGGSGTEAFF. The chain recombines TRBV5-1 with TRBJ1-1; D remains ambiguous. Germline V gene sequence: CDR1 SGHRS, CDR2 YFSETQ. This CDR3 comprises 15 residues. The ends were cut back, 4 bases at V and 5 bases at J, with 18 bases in the middle.

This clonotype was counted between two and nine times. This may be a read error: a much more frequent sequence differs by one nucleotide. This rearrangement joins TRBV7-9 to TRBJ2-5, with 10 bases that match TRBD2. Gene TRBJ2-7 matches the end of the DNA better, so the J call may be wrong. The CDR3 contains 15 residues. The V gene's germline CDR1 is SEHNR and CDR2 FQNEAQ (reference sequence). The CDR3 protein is CASSLEVAGGIEQYF. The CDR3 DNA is TGTGCCAGCAGCTTGGAGGTAGCGGGAGGTATCGAGCAGTACTTC.

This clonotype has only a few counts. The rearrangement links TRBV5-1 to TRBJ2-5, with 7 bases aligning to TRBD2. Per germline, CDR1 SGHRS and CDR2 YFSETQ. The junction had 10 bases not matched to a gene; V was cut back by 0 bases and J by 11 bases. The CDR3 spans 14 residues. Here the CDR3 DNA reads TGCGCCAGCAGCTTGGCCTCTAGCGGAATGGAGCAGTACTTC. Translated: CASSLASSGMEQYF.

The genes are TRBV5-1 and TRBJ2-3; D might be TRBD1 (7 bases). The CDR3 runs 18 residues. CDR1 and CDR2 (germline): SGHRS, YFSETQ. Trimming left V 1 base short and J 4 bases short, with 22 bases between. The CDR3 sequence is CASSLRGLSQGGPDTQYF. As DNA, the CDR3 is TGCGCCAGCAGCTTGAGAGGTCTTTCCCAGGGGGGTCCAGATACGCAGTATTTT.